This is a list of T cell receptor beta chains from one sample in a study of cytomegalovirus exposure and HLA in healthy donors. The table came from immunoSEQ multiplex PCR; TCRdb's copy has only in-frame clones and leaves some out. The sample contains about 180,000 clones, 65% to 90% of which appear only once. The sample taken for sequencing was PBMCs. Source of these receptors: a girl aged 2 to 9 in good health and CMV-seropositive. CDR3s include the opening cysteine and the closing phenylalanine or tryptophan. A D gene is named only where the DNA matches it firmly. A row's size may be missing; if present it is once, few, many or a size class.

NA,TRBD2,TRBV27,TRBJ2-7,CASTPGLAATYEQYF,TGTGCCAGCACCCCGGGACTAGCGGCGACCTACGAGCAGTACTTC
NA,TRBD1,TRBV28,TRBJ1-3,CASRRQGRGNTIYF,TGTGCCAGCAGGCGACAGGGGCGCGGAAACACCATATATTTT
NA,TRBD2,TRBV6-1,TRBJ2-3,CASSEEGLAGVGTQYF,TGTGCCAGCAGTGAAGAGGGACTAGCGGGGGTTGGTACGCAGTATTTT
NA,NA,TRBV5-1,TRBJ1-1,CASSLAPGVDTEAFF,TGCGCCAGCAGCTTGGCCCCAGGGGTCGACACTGAAGCTTTCTTT
NA,NA,TRBV11-1,TRBJ2-7,CASSSLGSYEQYF,TGTGCCAGCAGCTCCCTCGGGTCCTACGAGCAGTACTTC
NA,TRBD1,TRBV25-1,TRBJ2-1,CASTGPGTGGGNEQFF,TGTGCCAGCACCGGACCCGGGACAGGGGGGGGCAATGAGCAGTTCTTC
NA,TRBD1,TRBV19,TRBJ1-1,CASSRGDAQNRGEAFF,TGTGCCAGTAGTAGAGGGGACGCCCAAAACAGGGGTGAAGCTTTCTTT
NA,NA,TRBV14,TRBJ2-7,CASSQDPWRLATKEQYF,TGTGCCAGCAGCCAAGATCCCTGGCGGCTAGCGACTAAGGAGCAGTACTTC
few,TRBD1,TRBV10-1,TRBJ1-1,CASSRNRGRAEAFF,TGCGCCAGCAGTAGAAACAGGGGGCGGGCTGAAGCTTTCTTT
NA,TRBD1,TRBV6-1,TRBJ1-1,CASRGWTGVNTEAFF,TGTGCCAGCAGGGGTTGGACAGGGGTCAACACTGAAGCTTTCTTT
NA,TRBD2,TRBV9,TRBJ2-3,CASSATLAGVADTQYF,TGTGCCAGCAGCGCTACCCTCGCGGGAGTGGCAGATACGCAGTATTTT
once,TRBD2,TRBV2,TRBJ2-7,CATRGVASGKREYF,TGTGCCACTCGAGGAGTGGCTAGCGGGAAACGGGAGTACTTC
NA,NA,TRBV25-1,TRBJ1-2,CASRPGPYGVGYTF,TGTGCCAGCAGGCCAGGGCCCTATGGAGTTGGCTACACCTTC
NA,TRBD1,TRBV18,TRBJ2-1,CASSPGPGQGAQFF,TGTGCCAGCTCACCAGGGCCGGGACAGGGGGCCCAGTTCTTC
NA,NA,TRBV7-9,TRBJ2-5,CASSLVTPQETQYF,TGTGCCAGCAGCTTAGTAACACCTCAAGAGACCCAGTACTTC
few,TRBD1,TRBV30,TRBJ1-1,CAWTDRTNTEAFF,TGTGCCTGGACGGACAGGACGAACACTGAAGCTTTCTTT
few,NA,TRBV2,TRBJ1-5,CASSLWANQPQHF,TGTGCCAGCAGCCTGTGGGCGAATCAGCCCCAGCATTTT
NA,NA,TRBV20-1,TRBJ1-1,CSGGKAFF,TGCAGTGGGGGCAAAGCTTTCTTT
NA,NA,TRBV7-2,TRBJ1-2,CASSLTFGDLSRTNYGYTF,TGTGCCAGCAGCCTTACCTTTGGTGATCTTAGTCGTACTAACTATGGCTACACCTTC
NA,TRBD1,TRBV30,TRBJ1-5,CAWSVSSRGHQPQHF,TGTGCCTGGAGTGTATCGAGCAGGGGGCATCAGCCCCAGCATTTT
few,NA,TRBV4-1,TRBJ1-1,CASREGQLNTEAFF,TGCGCCAGCAGGGAGGGTCAGCTGAACACTGAAGCTTTCTTT
NA,NA,TRBV28,TRBJ1-1,CASRSRPNTEAFF,TGTGCCAGCAGGTCGCGGCCTAACACTGAAGCTTTCTTT
NA,TRBD2,TRBV9,TRBJ2-5,CASSVEPMGGETQYF,TGTGCCAGCAGCGTAGAACCCATGGGAGGGGAGACCCAGTACTTC
NA,TRBD1,TRBV5-1,TRBJ2-7,CASGGQGSSYEQYF,TGCGCCAGCGGCGGACAGGGTAGCTCCTACGAGCAGTACTTC
NA,TRBD1,TRBV6-1,TRBJ2-2,CASSTGTGSTGELFF,TGTGCCAGCAGCACTGGGACAGGGTCCACCGGGGAGCTGTTTTTT
NA,TRBD1,TRBV4-2,TRBJ1-2,CASSHLDRGRGYTF,TGTGCCAGCAGCCACTTGGACAGGGGGCGCGGCTACACCTTC
NA,TRBD2,TRBV6-1,TRBJ2-3,CASRRLASTDTQYF,TGTGCCAGCAGGAGACTAGCGAGCACAGATACGCAGTATTTT
NA,TRBD1,TRBV2,TRBJ1-2,CASKTMDRDSYGYTF,TGTGCCAGCAAAACCATGGACAGGGATAGCTATGGCTACACCTTC
NA,NA,TRBV29-1,TRBJ2-1,CSAADWSYNEQFF,TGCAGCGCAGCAGACTGGAGCTACAATGAGCAGTTCTTC
NA,NA,TRBV7-9,TRBJ2-2,CSSSKLDSPSGELFF,TGTTCCAGCAGCAAACTGGACTCGCCCTCCGGGGAGCTGTTTTTT